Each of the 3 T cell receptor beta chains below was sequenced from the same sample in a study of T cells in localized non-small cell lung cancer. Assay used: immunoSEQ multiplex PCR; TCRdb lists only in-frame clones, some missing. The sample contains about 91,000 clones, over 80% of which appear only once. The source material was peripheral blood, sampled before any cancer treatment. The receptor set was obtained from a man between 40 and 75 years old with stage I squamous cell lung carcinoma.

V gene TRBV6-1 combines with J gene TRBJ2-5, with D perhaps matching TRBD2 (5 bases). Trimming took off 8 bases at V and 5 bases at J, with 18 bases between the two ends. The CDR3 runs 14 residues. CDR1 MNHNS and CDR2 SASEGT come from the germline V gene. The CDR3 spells CASLPLGSSETQYF. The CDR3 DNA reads TGTGCCAGCCTCCCCTTAGGGAGCTCGGAGACCCAGTACTTC.

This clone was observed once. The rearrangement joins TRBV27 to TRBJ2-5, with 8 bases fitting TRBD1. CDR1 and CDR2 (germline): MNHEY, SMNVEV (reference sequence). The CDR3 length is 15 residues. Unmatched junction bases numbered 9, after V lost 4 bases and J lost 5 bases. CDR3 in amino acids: CASSSARTGYETQYF. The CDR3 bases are TGTGCCAGCAGTTCGGCCCGGACAGGGTATGAGACCCAGTACTTC.

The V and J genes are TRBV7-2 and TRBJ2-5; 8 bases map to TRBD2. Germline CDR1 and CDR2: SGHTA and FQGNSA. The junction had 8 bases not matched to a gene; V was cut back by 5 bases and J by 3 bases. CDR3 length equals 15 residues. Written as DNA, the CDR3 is TGTGCCAGCAGCCGCGGCGGGGGGAGGGAAGAGACCCAGTACTTC. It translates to CASSRGGGREETQYF.